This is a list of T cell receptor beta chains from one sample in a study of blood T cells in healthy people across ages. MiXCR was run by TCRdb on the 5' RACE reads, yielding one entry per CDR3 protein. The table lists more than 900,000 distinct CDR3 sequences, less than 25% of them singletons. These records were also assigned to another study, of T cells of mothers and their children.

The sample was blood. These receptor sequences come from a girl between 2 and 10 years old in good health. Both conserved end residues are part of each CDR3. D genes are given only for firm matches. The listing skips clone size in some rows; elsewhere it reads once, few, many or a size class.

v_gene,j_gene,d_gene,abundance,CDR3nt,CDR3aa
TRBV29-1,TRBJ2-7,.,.,TGCAGCGTTGAACTGGGGGGCGAGCAGTACTTC,CSVELGGEQYF
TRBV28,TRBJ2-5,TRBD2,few,TGTGCCAGCACCCGGGACTACTGGGAGACCCAGTACTTC,CASTRDYWETQYF
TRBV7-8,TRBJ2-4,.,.,TGTGCCAGCAGCCGTTCACCCGTTTGGGTGGCCAAAAACATTCAGTACTTC,CASSRSPVWVAKNIQYF
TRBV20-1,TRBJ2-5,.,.,TGCAGTGCTAGCCTCATCAAGGGGATCCAAGAGACCCAGTACTTC,CSASLIKGIQETQYF
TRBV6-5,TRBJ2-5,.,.,TGTGCCAGCAGTTACTCTCCTACTAGGGGGGAGACCCAGTACTTC,CASSYSPTRGETQYF
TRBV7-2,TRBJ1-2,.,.,TGTGCCAGCAGCTTTAAGGTGGGGAATGGCTACACCTTC,CASSFKVGNGYTF
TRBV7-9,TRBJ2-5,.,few,TGTGCCAGCAGCTTGGAAACTCAGGGACGGCTACAAGAGACCCAGTACTTC,CASSLETQGRLQETQYF
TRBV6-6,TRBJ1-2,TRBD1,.,TGTGCCACAAGGACAGGAACGACCCCTTATGGCTACACCTTC,CATRTGTTPYGYTF
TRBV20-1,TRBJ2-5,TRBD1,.,TGCAGTGCTAGAGGGACAGGGAGAGTCGAGACCCAGTACTTC,CSARGTGRVETQYF
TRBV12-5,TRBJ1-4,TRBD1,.,TGTGCTAGTGGGGGGAGCCGGCAGGGGGCAACTAATGAAAAACTGTTTTTT,CASGGSRQGATNEKLFF
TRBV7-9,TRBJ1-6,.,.,TGTGCCAGCAGTCGGTCGTCGCAGATTAATTCACCCCTCCACTTT,CASSRSSQINSPLHF
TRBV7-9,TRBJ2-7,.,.,TGTGCCAGCAGCTTTTCCGAGACTAAGAGCGAGCAGTACTTC,CASSFSETKSEQYF
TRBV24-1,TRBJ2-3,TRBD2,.,TGTGCCACCAGTGATCAGGGACTTGGCGGGGGAACGCAGTATTTT,CATSDQGLGGGTQYF
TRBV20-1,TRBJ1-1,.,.,TGCAGTGCCCTACAGGCCTCGGGGGGGCAAGCTTTCTTT,CSALQASGGQAFF
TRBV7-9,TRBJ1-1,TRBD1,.,TGTGCCAGCAGCCCCGCCCCGACAGGGGTAAGAACTGAAGCTTTCTTT,CASSPAPTGVRTEAFF
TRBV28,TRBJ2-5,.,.,TGTGCCAGCAACGGAATGGGAAAACAAGAGACCCAGTACTTC,CASNGMGKQETQYF
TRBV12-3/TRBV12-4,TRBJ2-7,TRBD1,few,TGTGCCAGCAGTACACGGACAGGGGTGGCGCTGGGGCAGTACTTC,CASSTRTGVALGQYF
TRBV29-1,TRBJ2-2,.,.,TGCAGCGTTTCGGGTGACAGGCGTGACACCGGGGAGCTGTTTTTT,CSVSGDRRDTGELFF
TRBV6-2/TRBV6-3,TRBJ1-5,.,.,TGTGCCAGCACCCCAAACCGAAACCCACCAAATCAGCCCCAGCATTTT,CASTPNRNPPNQPQHF
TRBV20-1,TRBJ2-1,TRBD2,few,TGCAGTGCAACCCCGGGACTAGAGGTGTACAATGAGCAGTTCTTC,CSATPGLEVYNEQFF
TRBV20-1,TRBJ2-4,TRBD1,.,TGCAGTGCTCAGGACAGGGGACCCAAAAACATTCAGTACTTC,CSAQDRGPKNIQYF
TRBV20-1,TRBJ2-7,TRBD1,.,TGCAGTGCTACTAACAGGGACAGAACCTACGAGCAGTACTTC,CSATNRDRTYEQYF
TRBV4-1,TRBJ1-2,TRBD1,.,TGCGCCAGCAGCCATCCCCAGGGGGGGACAGGGGACTATGGCTACACCTTC,CASSHPQGGTGDYGYTF
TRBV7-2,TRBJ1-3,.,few,TGTGCCAGCAGCTTTTCTCGAGGAAACACCATATATTTT,CASSFSRGNTIYF
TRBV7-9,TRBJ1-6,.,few,TGTGCCAGCAGAGAGGGGGGCAGGAGAAATTCACCCCTCCACTTT,CASREGGRRNSPLHF
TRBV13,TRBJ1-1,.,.,TGTGCCAGCAGCTTCGGGCCGACAGAAGCGAACACTGAAGCTTTCTTT,CASSFGPTEANTEAFF
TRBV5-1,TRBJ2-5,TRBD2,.,TGCGCCAGCAGCTTAGCTAGCGGGAGGAACCAAGAGACCCAGTACTTC,CASSLASGRNQETQYF
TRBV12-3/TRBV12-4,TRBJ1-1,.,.,TGTGCCAGCGCGCGGGTCACTGAAGCTTTCTTT,CASARVTEAFF
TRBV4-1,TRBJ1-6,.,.,TGCGCCAGCAGCCAGACAGAAGCCTATAATTCACCCCTCCACTTT,CASSQTEAYNSPLHF
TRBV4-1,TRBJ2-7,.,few,TGCGCCAGCAGCCAAGGACGGGGGTTGGCCTACGAGCAGTACTTC,CASSQGRGLAYEQYF
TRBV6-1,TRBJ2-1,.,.,TGTGCCAGCAGTGAAAGGAGGGGGTCCTACAATGAGCAGTTCTTC,CASSERRGSYNEQFF
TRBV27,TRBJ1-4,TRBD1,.,TGTGCCAGCCGCCCCGGGACAGGGTCTGAAAAACTGTTTTTT,CASRPGTGSEKLFF
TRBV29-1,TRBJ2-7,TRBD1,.,TGCAGCGTTGTTCCGGGACAGGGCGACGAGCAGTACTTC,CSVVPGQGDEQYF
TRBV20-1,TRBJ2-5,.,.,TGCAGTGCTAGCGGGGACGGGATGTACCAAGAGACCCAGTACTTC,CSASGDGMYQETQYF
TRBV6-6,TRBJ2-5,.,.,TGTGCCAGCAGTTACGAACACGGCCCCCAGTACTTC,CASSYEHGPQYF
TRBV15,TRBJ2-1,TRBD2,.,TGTGCCACCAGCAGAGGACGTGGACTAGCGGCTGTCTACAATGAGCAGTTCTTC,CATSRGRGLAAVYNEQFF
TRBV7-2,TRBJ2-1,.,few,TGTGCCAGCAGCTTACATAGTTCCCGGAATGAGCAGTTCTTC,CASSLHSSRNEQFF
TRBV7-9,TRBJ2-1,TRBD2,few,TGTGCCAGCAGCCGAGCGGGAGGGCCTTCCTACAATGAGCAGTTCTTC,CASSRAGGPSYNEQFF
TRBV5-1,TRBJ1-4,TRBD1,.,TGCGCCAGCAGCTTCCGACAGGGGTCGGGGGAAAAACTGTTTTTT,CASSFRQGSGEKLFF
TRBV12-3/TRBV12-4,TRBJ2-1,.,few,TGTGCCAGCAGTCAGTCTAGTTACGGACAGTTCTTC,CASSQSSYGQFF
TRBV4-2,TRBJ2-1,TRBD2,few,TGTGCCAGCAGCCAAGATGGGGGACTAGCGGGTAATGAGCAGTTCTTC,CASSQDGGLAGNEQFF
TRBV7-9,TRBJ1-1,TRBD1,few,TGTGCCAGCCGGCCTGGGACAGGGGCTGCTGAAGCTTTCTTT,CASRPGTGAAEAFF
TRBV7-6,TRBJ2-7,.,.,TGTGCCAGCAGCTCCGGGAGACAGGGCTACGAGCAGTACTTC,CASSSGRQGYEQYF
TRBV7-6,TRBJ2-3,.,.,TGTGCCAGCAGCTTAGAAAACCTACGTGGGGATACGCAGTATTTT,CASSLENLRGDTQYF
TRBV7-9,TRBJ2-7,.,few,TGTGCCAGCAACCATATACTAGCACCGGCCTACGAGCAGTACTTC,CASNHILAPAYEQYF
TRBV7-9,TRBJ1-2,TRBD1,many,TGTGCCAGCAGCCCCCAGGGACAGGGGAATGGCTACACCTTC,CASSPQGQGNGYTF
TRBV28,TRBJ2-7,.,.,TGTGCCAGCAGTTTAACCGGGAGTCACGAGCAGTACTTC,CASSLTGSHEQYF
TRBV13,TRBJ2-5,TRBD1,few,TGTGCCAGCAGCCAGGGGGACAAAGAGACCCAGTACTTC,CASSQGDKETQYF
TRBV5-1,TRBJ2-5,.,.,TGCGCCAGCAGCTCACGACAGTTCCAAGAGACCCAGTACTTC,CASSSRQFQETQYF
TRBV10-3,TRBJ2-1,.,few,TGTGCCGTCAGTGACGAACGGGAGTTCGGTGAGCAGTTCTTC,CAVSDEREFGEQFF
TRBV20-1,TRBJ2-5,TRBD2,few,TGCAGTGTCGCTAGGGAGGGGCTAGCGGGAAATCCCCAGTACTTC,CSVAREGLAGNPQYF
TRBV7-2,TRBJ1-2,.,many,TGTGCCAGCAGCCCAGATACGTATGGCTACACCTTC,CASSPDTYGYTF
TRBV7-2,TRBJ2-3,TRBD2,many,TGTGCCAGCAGCGTGACTAGCGGGAGATCAGATACGCAGTATTTT,CASSVTSGRSDTQYF
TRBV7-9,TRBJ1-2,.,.,TGTGCCAGCAGCTTAAACAGAGGAGACTATGGCTACACCTTC,CASSLNRGDYGYTF
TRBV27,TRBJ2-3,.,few,TGTGCCAGCCTCTCGGGACTCAGCACAGATACGCAGTATTTT,CASLSGLSTDTQYF